Presented here are 10 T cell receptor beta chains from one specimen sequenced in a study of blood T cell repertoires in COVID-19. Produced via immunoSEQ multiplex PCR; TCRdb's table is partial and in-frame only. The sample shows some 220,000 clones, 80% to 90% of them seen only once. The sequenced sample was peripheral blood. These receptors all stem from a man in his fifties with active or convalescent COVID-19.

The chain links TRBV3-1 (or the pseudogene TRBV3-2) to TRBJ2-1, with 14 bases lining up with TRBD2. The trim removed 2 bases at V and 2 bases at J, leaving 2 bases unmatched. This CDR3 comprises 17 residues. Germline lookup yields CDR1 LGHDT and CDR2 YNNKEL (reference sequence). This CDR3 is CASSQPGLAGAYNEQFF. The CDR3 region has the DNA TGTGCCAGCAGCCAACCGGGACTAGCGGGAGCCTACAATGAGCAGTTCTTC.

The rearrangement joins TRBV4-1 to TRBJ1-2; 10 nucleotides line up with TRBD1. The length of the CDR3 is 14 residues. Germline CDR1 and CDR2: MGHRA and YSYEKL. The V gene end was trimmed by 1 base and the J gene end by 7 bases; junction bases not matched to a gene: 3. The CDR3 region is CASSQGQGAGGYTF. CDR3 nucleotides: TGCGCCAGCAGCCAAGGACAGGGGGCTGGTGGCTACACCTTC.

This chain uses TRBV6-2 or TRBV6-3 with TRBJ1-6; TRBD1 is a possible D gene (5 bases). The germline V and J ends were trimmed by 4 bases and 1 base, with 11 bases remaining between them. Germline lookup yields CDR1 MNHEY and CDR2 SVGEGT. There are 16 residues in the CDR3. The CDR3 sequence: CASSFARVSYNSPLHF. The CDR3 DNA reads as TGTGCCAGCAGTTTTGCCAGGGTATCCTATAATTCACCCCTCCACTTT.

The chain is built from TRBV4-3 and TRBJ2-1; 7 nucleotides align to TRBD1. Trimming at V came to 0 bases and at J to 3 bases, leaving 8 bases not matched to a gene. The germline gives CDR1 LGHNA, CDR2 YSLEER. The length of the CDR3 is 17 residues. CDR3 sequence (DNA): TGCGCCAGCAGCCAAGATGGTAGGACAGGTTTCTACAATGAGCAGTTCTTC. Translated: CASSQDGRTGFYNEQFF.

This clone has only a few counts. The chain employs TRBV12-3 or TRBV12-4 and TRBJ1-2; 9 nucleotides match TRBD1. V was pared by 5 bases and J by 7 bases, with 5 bases of the junction left unmatched. The CDR3 runs 13 residues. The CDR3 loop is CASSIDRGGGYTF. DNA for the CDR3: TGTGCCAGCAGTATAGACAGGGGGGGTGGCTACACCTTC.

V usage is TRBV19 and J usage is TRBJ2-3, with D possibly TRBD2 on 6 matching bases. Trimming left V 0 bases short and J 0 bases short, with 10 bases between. The length of the CDR3 is 16 residues. Germline loops: CDR1 LNHDA, CDR2 SQIVND (reference sequence). CDR3 amino acids: CASSIENSGSTDTQYF. CDR3 coding DNA: TGTGCCAGTAGTATAGAAAATAGCGGAAGCACAGATACGCAGTATTTT.

This chain uses TRBV6-5 with TRBJ2-5; possibly TRBD1 for D (5 bases). The germline V gene has CDR1 MNHEY and CDR2 SVGAGI. Trimming took off 4 bases at V and 5 bases at J, with 11 bases between the two ends. The CDR3 has 13 residues. CDR3 loop: CASSSTDPETQYF. Written as DNA, the CDR3 is TGTGCCAGCAGTTCGACAGACCCTGAGACCCAGTACTTC.

The rearrangement joins TRBV3-1 (or the pseudogene TRBV3-2) to TRBJ1-5, with TRBD1 identical over 8 bases. In germline, CDR1 is LGHDT, CDR2 YNNKEL (reference sequence). Trimming took 3 bases from V and 3 from J; bases not matched to a gene: 13. The CDR3 totals 18 residues. The DNA for the CDR3 is TGTGCCAGCAGCCATAACAGTTTGCAGGGGGCGATCAATCAGCCCCAGCATTTT. This codes for CASSHNSLQGAINQPQHF.

This clone was seen ten or more times. The J gene is TRBJ2-5, the V gene TRBV27, with D perhaps TRBD2 (6 bases). From germline, CDR1 is MNHEY and CDR2 SMNVEV (reference sequence). Trimming took 5 bases from V and 1 from J, leaving 11 bases between them. The CDR3 consists of 14 residues. The CDR3 DNA reads as TGTGCCAGCAGTATTACTAGCCCCCAAGAGACCCAGTACTTC. Translated, it gives CASSITSPQETQYF.

The V call is TRBV6-2 or TRBV6-3, the J call TRBJ2-3; 12 bases align to TRBD2. The CDR3 length is 19 residues. Trimming removed 2 bases from V and 0 bases from J; junction bases left unmatched: 9. Germline V gives CDR1 MNHEY, CDR2 SVGEGT. The CDR3 DNA follows: TGTGCCAGCAGTTACCCTGACAGGGGGACTAGCGGGAGCACAGATACGCAGTATTTT. Encoded protein: CASSYPDRGTSGSTDTQYF.